The 2 T cell receptor beta chains below were found in one sample sequenced in a study of blood T cell repertoires in COVID-19. Here immunoSEQ multiplex PCR was the method, and the copy in TCRdb shows in-frame clones only, minus some. The sample holds about 160,000 clones, roughly nine tenths seen once. Material for sequencing was peripheral blood. These receptor sequences come from a woman in her seventies with acute or convalescent COVID-19.

This chain uses TRBV28 with TRBJ2-3; no firm D call. Germline CDR1 and CDR2: MDHEN and SYDVKM. Trimming stripped 3 bases from V and 8 bases from J, with 21 bases between. This CDR3 comprises 16 residues. CDR3 DNA sequence: TGTGCCAGCAGTTTCCAGCGCGAACATTTTGCTGGTACGCAGTATTTT. This translates into CASSFQREHFAGTQYF.

This clone was observed a few times. The rearrangement links TRBV19 to TRBJ1-2, with 7 bases that match TRBD1. The CDR3 spans 14 residues. Germline V gene lookup returns CDR1 LNHDA and CDR2 SQIVND (reference sequence). Trimming at V came to 6 bases and at J to 5 bases, leaving 9 bases not matched to a gene. The CDR3 region has the DNA TGTGCCAGTAGATCGACAGGGCCAAGTTATGGCTACACCTTC. Its translation: CASRSTGPSYGYTF. Full variable domain (remainder filled in from reference TRBV19 and TRBJ1-2): DGGITQSPKYLFRKEGQNVTLSCEQNLNHDAMYWYRQDPGQGLRLIYYSQIVNDFQKGDIAEGYSVSREKKESFPLTVTSAQKNPTAFYLCASRSTGPSYGYTFGSGTRLTVV.